Shown below are 4 T cell receptor beta chains from a single sample sequenced in a study of blood T cell repertoires in COVID-19. The method was immunoSEQ multiplex PCR; TCRdb's version includes in-frame clones alone and lacks a portion of them. The sample has about 400,000 clones; around 92% are singletons. The sample taken for sequencing was PBMCs or T cells enriched from blood (not recorded which). These receptors were obtained from a woman in her twenties or thirties who had recovered from COVID-19.

This chain links TRBV27 with TRBJ2-7; D may be TRBD2 (6 bases). The germline gives CDR1 MNHEY, CDR2 SMNVEV (reference sequence). The V end lost 7 bases, the J end lost 1 base, and 14 bases lay between the germline ends. The CDR3 runs 14 residues. This CDR3 is CASNLWRGSYEQYF. Here the CDR3 DNA reads TGTGCCAGCAACCTGTGGAGGGGTTCCTACGAGCAGTACTTC.

The V gene is TRBV10-1, the J gene TRBJ2-3, with 9 bases that match TRBD2. With 2 bases clipped from V and 7 bases from J, the junction kept 7 bases outside the gene matches. The V gene's germline CDR1 is WNHNN and CDR2 SYGVQD (reference sequence). This CDR3 contains 15 residues. The CDR3 loop reads CASSEAGSGSNTQYF. DNA for the CDR3: TGCGCCAGCAGTGAGGCCGGTAGCGGGAGTAATACGCAGTATTTT.

This clone came up once. CDR3 sequence reads: CASSLSAPGEQFF. As DNA, the CDR3 is TGTGCCAGCAGTTTATCGGCCCCGGGTGAGCAGTTCTTC. This chain links TRBV27 with TRBJ2-1; D is unclear. The V end was cut by 0 bases, the J end by 9 bases, with 9 bases between. CDR1 is MNHEY and CDR2 is SMNVEV in the germline V gene (reference sequence). The CDR3 runs 13 residues.

CDR3 coding DNA: TGTGCCAGCAGCCAAACCCCCTTAGCGGGAAATACGCAGTATTTT. As protein: CASSQTPLAGNTQYF. V is TRBV4-2 and J is TRBJ2-3; 8 bases are shared with TRBD2. The ends lost 2 bases at V and 7 bases at J; junction bases unmatched: 8. The germline V gene encodes CDR1 LGHNA and CDR2 YNFKEQ. The CDR3 extends over 15 amino acids.